This passage covers 31 T cell receptor beta chains from one sample sequenced in a study of PD-1 blockade in classical Hodgkin lymphoma. Produced via immunoSEQ multiplex PCR; TCRdb's table is partial and in-frame only. The table has roughly 64,000 clones, 85% to 95% seen once. Regarding time point: cycle 4 day 1 (C4D1), after more than five weeks of nivolumab. All patients relapsed after autologous stem cell transplantation, and brentuximab vedotin exposure varied. This sample comprised peripheral blood mononuclear cells (PBMCs), obtained before the fourth cycle of nivolumab. These receptors all stem from a human donor with classical Hodgkin lymphoma.

The V call is TRBV5-1, the J call TRBJ2-7, with TRBD2 as a possible D gene (7 bases). Trimming took 3 bases from V and 2 from J, leaving 12 bases between them. The CDR3 is 14 residues long. Looked up from germline, CDR1 is SGHRS and CDR2 is YFSETQ. The CDR3 loop reads CASSSRGATYEQYF. The CDR3 DNA sequence: TGCGCCAGCAGCTCACGGGGGGCAACCTACGAGCAGTACTTC.

The chain has TRBV7-6 and TRBJ2-7; 9 bases are shared with TRBD1. V trimming: 3 bases; J trimming: 2 bases; junction bases outside the gene matches: 2. The CDR3 totals 14 residues. Germline loops: CDR1 SGHVS, CDR2 FNYEAQ. This chain's CDR3 is CASSFDRGTYEQYF. In DNA form, the CDR3 reads TGTGCCAGCAGCTTCGACAGGGGGACCTACGAGCAGTACTTC.

This clone was seen just once. The rearrangement links TRBV28 to TRBJ1-1; tentative D call: TRBD1 (6 bases). Trimming removed 3 bases from V and 6 bases from J, with 11 bases in between. Germline V CDR1 and CDR2: MDHEN, SYDVKM. This CDR3 is 13 amino acids long. CDR3 DNA sequence: TGTGCCAGCAGTTTGGGGGCGCGGGCTGAAGCTTTCTTT. Translated, it gives CASSLGARAEAFF. The whole variable domain, filled in from reference TRBV28 and TRBJ1-1, reads DVKVTQSSRYLVKRTGEKVFLECVQDMDHENMFWYRQDPGLGLRLIYFSYDVKMKEKGDIPEGYSVSREKKERFSLILESASTNQTSMYLCASSLGARAEAFFGQGTRLTVV.

The V call is TRBV5-1, the J call TRBJ2-3; 8 bases map to TRBD2. Looked up from germline, CDR1 is SGHRS and CDR2 is YFSETQ. The CDR3 is 15 residues long. Trimming at V came to 2 bases and at J to 0 bases, leaving 2 bases not matched to a gene. The CDR3 bases are TGCGCCAGCAGCTTCCAGCGGGGGAGCACAGATACGCAGTATTTT. This codes for CASSFQRGSTDTQYF.

Remarks on this clone: An end of the junction differs from the germline gene, which may be a read error. The chain recombines TRBV7-7 with TRBJ1-4; unclear D gene. The CDR3 has 13 amino acids. The germline V gene encodes CDR1 SSHAT and CDR2 FNYEAQ (reference sequence). The CDR3 loop is CASSKRTNEKLFF. The CDR3 DNA reads as TGTGCTAGCAGTAAGCGAACTAATGAAAAACTGTTTTTT.

The chain combines TRBV29-1 with TRBJ2-7, with D possibly being TRBD2 (5 bases). This CDR3 has 13 amino acids. The V gene lost 4 bases and the J gene lost 4 bases, with 14 bases spanning the gap. Germline CDR1 is SQVTM and CDR2 is ANQGSEA. CDR3 loop: CSVVDALGYEQYF. The DNA of the CDR3 is TGCAGCGTTGTAGATGCACTAGGGTACGAGCAGTACTTC.

The chain employs TRBV6-1 and TRBJ2-7; D is unresolved. The CDR3 extends over 12 amino acids. The germline V gene encodes CDR1 MNHNS and CDR2 SASEGT. V lost 7 bases and J 4 bases, leaving 11 bases between the germline ends. The CDR3 bases are TGTGCCAGCAATAGACCAACGTACGAGCAGTACTTC. Translating gives CASNRPTYEQYF.

The V call is TRBV30, the J call TRBJ2-3, with 12 bases that match TRBD2. Losses at the gene ends were 4 bases for V and 5 bases for J; bases not matched to a gene: 7. This CDR3 has 15 amino acids. Germline V lookup: CDR1 GTSNPN, CDR2 SVGIG (reference sequence). CDR3 sequence reads: CAWTLAGGYGDTQYF. The CDR3 nucleotides read TGTGCCTGGACACTAGCGGGAGGATATGGAGATACGCAGTATTTT. Using reference TRBV30 and TRBJ2-3 for the parts outside the CDR3, the full variable domain is SQTIHQWPATLVQPVGSPLSLECTVEGTSNPNLYWYRQAAGRGLQLLFYSVGIGQISSEVPQNLSASRPQDRQFILSSKKLLLSDSGFYLCAWTLAGGYGDTQYFGPGTRLTVL.

The rearrangement joins TRBV7-2 to TRBJ2-2, with D perhaps TRBD2 (6 bases). The CDR3 extends over 15 amino acids. Trimming took 1 base from V and 6 from J, leaving 12 bases between them. Germline CDR1 reads SGHTA; CDR2 reads FQGNSA. The chain's CDR3 is CASSLDGGVPGELFF. CDR3 sequence (DNA): TGTGCCAGCAGCTTAGACGGCGGGGTTCCCGGGGAGCTGTTTTTT.

This sequence joins TRBV4-1 and TRBJ1-6; D not certain. Trimming pared 0 bases from V and 7 bases from J, leaving 16 bases between. This CDR3 comprises 17 residues. The germline V gene encodes CDR1 MGHRA and CDR2 YSYEKL. CDR3 sequence reads: CASSQERADVVNSPLHF. The CDR3 nucleotides are TGCGCCAGCAGCCAAGAAAGGGCAGACGTAGTAAATTCACCCCTCCACTTT.

This chain connects TRBV28 to TRBJ2-1; 10 bases are a match to TRBD1. Per germline, CDR1 MDHEN and CDR2 SYDVKM. The CDR3 runs 16 residues. Unmatched junction bases numbered 8, after V lost 2 bases and J lost 7 bases. CDR3 coding DNA: TGTGCCAGCAGTTTAACTCTGGGGGACAGGGGAAATGAGCAGTTCTTC. Translating it yields CASSLTLGDRGNEQFF. The entire variable domain, with the rest obtained from reference TRBV28 and TRBJ2-1, is as follows: DVKVTQSSRYLVKRTGEKVFLECVQDMDHENMFWYRQDPGLGLRLIYFSYDVKMKEKGDIPEGYSVSREKKERFSLILESASTNQTSMYLCASSLTLGDRGNEQFFGPGTRLTVL.

The rearrangement uses TRBV27 and TRBJ2-1, with 8 positions matching TRBD1. This CDR3 is 15 amino acids long. Looked up from germline, CDR1 is MNHEY and CDR2 is SMNVEV (reference sequence). V lost 5 bases, J lost 5 bases, and 8 bases stayed unmatched. CDR3 protein: CASSADRGPHNEQFF. The CDR3 nucleotides are TGTGCCAGCAGTGCAGACAGGGGACCCCACAATGAGCAGTTCTTC.

The CDR3 DNA is TGTGCCAGCAGTTTATCGAAGGTCCTAGCGGGATCTGGGGAGCTGTTTTTT. It encodes CASSLSKVLAGSGELFF. The J gene is TRBJ2-2, the V gene TRBV27; 9 positions agree with TRBD2. Germline CDR1 reads MNHEY; CDR2 reads SMNVEV (reference sequence). The CDR3 length is 17 residues. The V segment lost 0 bases and the J segment 8 bases; nucleotides outside the gene matches: 10.

The chain employs TRBV6-6 and TRBJ2-2; D remains ambiguous. CDR1 and CDR2 from the germline V gene are MNHNY and SVGAGI (reference sequence). The CDR3 is 12 residues long. V dropped 0 bases and J dropped 4 bases, with 0 bases sitting between them. The chain's CDR3 is CASSYSTGELFF. The DNA of the CDR3 is TGTGCCAGCAGTTACTCCACCGGGGAGCTGTTTTTT.

This chain uses TRBV6-5 with TRBJ2-2; a possible D gene is TRBD2 (5 bases). V lost 4 bases to trimming and J lost 6 bases, with 9 bases between them. Germline loops: CDR1 MNHEY, CDR2 SVGAGI. The CDR3 spans 13 residues. The DNA for the CDR3 is TGTGCCAGCAGTTTCCGGCGGGCCGGGGAGCTGTTTTTT. This codes for CASSFRRAGELFF.

The chain combines TRBV10-3 with TRBJ2-7, with 7 bases fitting TRBD1. J lost 0 bases, V lost 10 bases, and 12 bases had no gene match. The CDR3 contains 15 residues. Looked up from germline, CDR1 is ENHRY and CDR2 is SYGVKD. The CDR3 loop reads CATGPGQQTSYEQYF. The CDR3 nucleotides are TGTGCCACCGGACCGGGACAGCAAACCTCCTACGAGCAGTACTTC.

The table lists this clone with a count of one. The J gene is TRBJ2-1, the V gene TRBV27; 9 bases map to TRBD2. Trimming took 5 bases from V and 2 from J; bases not matched to a gene: 7. The CDR3 loop spans 16 amino acids. CDR1 and CDR2 (germline): MNHEY, SMNVEV (reference sequence). CDR3 region: CASSPGLAFAYNEQFF. DNA of the CDR3: TGTGCCAGCAGTCCCGGACTAGCGTTCGCCTACAATGAGCAGTTCTTC.

This clone was seen a handful of times. This chain links TRBV28 with TRBJ1-1; D remains unclear. The germline CDR1 and CDR2 sequences are MDHEN and SYDVKM. CDR3 length: 14 residues. Trimming stripped 3 bases from V and 6 bases from J, with 14 bases between. The CDR3 loop reads CASSLVGRDAEAFF. As DNA, the CDR3 is TGTGCCAGCAGTTTGGTTGGGCGAGACGCTGAAGCTTTCTTT.

The rearrangement links TRBV10-3 to TRBJ2-1; 13 bases line up with TRBD2. Trimming cost V 6 bases and J 0 bases; bases outside gene matches: 11. Germline V gene data show CDR1 as ENHRY and CDR2 as SYGVKD. This CDR3 comprises 19 residues. The CDR3 is CAISNSGTSGTSSYNEQFF. CDR3 nucleotide sequence: TGTGCCATCAGCAATTCCGGGACTAGCGGGACCAGCTCCTACAATGAGCAGTTCTTC.

The chain employs TRBV9 and TRBJ2-1; the match to TRBD2 covers 7 bases. With 0 bases clipped from V and 0 bases from J, the junction kept 3 bases outside the gene matches. There are 16 residues in the CDR3. Germline V gene sequence: CDR1 SGDLS, CDR2 YYNGEE. The CDR3 DNA reads TGTGCCAGCAGCGTAGGGGAGGGGAGCTCCTACAATGAGCAGTTCTTC. Translating gives CASSVGEGSSYNEQFF.

The rearrangement uses TRBV28 and TRBJ1-5; 9 bases line up with TRBD1. The J segment lost 4 bases and the V segment lost 3 bases, leaving 4 bases of the junction unmatched. From germline, CDR1 is MDHEN and CDR2 SYDVKM. The CDR3 is made up of 15 amino acids. The CDR3 reads CASSFRDRDNQPQHF. DNA of the CDR3: TGTGCCAGCAGTTTTAGGGACAGGGATAATCAGCCCCAGCATTTT.

Note on this clone: Other DNA sequences in this sample translate to the same CDR3. V usage is TRBV27 and J usage is TRBJ1-6; D remains unclear. This CDR3 region has 14 residues. The germline V gene has CDR1 MNHEY and CDR2 SMNVEV (reference sequence). With 8 bases removed from V and 8 bases from J, the gap between germline ends came to 16 bases. The CDR3 protein is CASGPLGGDSPLHF. The DNA of the CDR3 is TGTGCCAGCGGCCCTCTAGGTGGGGATTCACCCCTCCACTTT.

V and J are TRBV28 and TRBJ2-5; D perhaps matches TRBD1 (6 bases). This CDR3 comprises 14 residues. The V gene's germline CDR1 is MDHEN and CDR2 SYDVKM. V dropped 2 bases and J dropped 5 bases, with 12 bases sitting between them. CDR3 region: CASSLAGVVETQYF. CDR3 sequence (DNA): TGTGCCAGCAGTTTAGCAGGGGTAGTGGAGACCCAGTACTTC.

V and J are TRBV5-6 and TRBJ2-1; 11 nucleotides agree with TRBD2. Germline V lookup: CDR1 SGHDT, CDR2 YYEEEE. The length of the CDR3 is 15 residues. With 2 bases clipped from V and 8 bases from J, the junction kept 6 bases outside the gene matches. The CDR3 DNA reads as TGTGCCAGCAGCTTCCTAGCGGGGGGATCCGATGAGCAGTTCTTC. Amino acid sequence: CASSFLAGGSDEQFF. Supplemented by reference TRBV5-6 and TRBJ2-1, the full variable domain reads DAGVTQSPTHLIKTRGQQVTLRCSPKSGHDTVSWYQQALGQGPQFIFQYYEEEERQRGNFPDRFSGHQFPNYSSELNVNALLLGDSALYLCASSFLAGGSDEQFFGPGTRLTVL.

This clone was picked up one time. The chain employs TRBV6-6 and TRBJ1-2; D not certain. Germline V gives CDR1 MNHNY, CDR2 SVGAGI (reference sequence). This CDR3 is built from 12 residues. V dropped 2 bases and J dropped 5 bases, with 6 bases sitting between them. CDR3 region: CASSYGGYGYTF. The CDR3 DNA reads as TGTGCCAGCAGTTACGGTGGATATGGCTACACCTTC.

The rearrangement uses TRBV7-9 and TRBJ2-3; 8 nucleotides agree with TRBD2. The CDR3 has 15 residues. J was trimmed by 2 bases and V by 5 bases; bases with no gene match: 6. Germline V gene data show CDR1 as SEHNR and CDR2 as FQNEAQ (reference sequence). The CDR3 here is CASSRGGGFTDTQYF. The CDR3 bases are TGTGCCAGCAGCCGGGGCGGGGGGTTCACAGATACGCAGTATTTT.

V usage is TRBV2 and J usage is TRBJ2-7, with a tentative D call TRBD1 (6 bases). V dropped 4 bases and J dropped 2 bases, with 12 bases sitting between them. This CDR3 has 14 amino acids. Per the germline V gene, CDR1 is SNHLY and CDR2 is FYNNEI. The CDR3 sequence: CASSAPGHPYEQYF. The CDR3, as DNA: TGTGCCAGCAGTGCCCCGGGACACCCCTACGAGCAGTACTTC.

The rearrangement uses TRBV2 and TRBJ1-2; unclear D gene. Germline V gives CDR1 SNHLY, CDR2 FYNNEI. The V and J ends lost 5 bases and 2 bases respectively, with 9 bases between them. The CDR3 is made up of 13 amino acids. CDR3 coding DNA: TGTGCCAGCAGTTCAGAGTGGAACTATGGCTACACCTTC. This translates into CASSSEWNYGYTF.

J is TRBJ2-1 and V is TRBV2; either TRBD1 or TRBD2 may supply D (6 bases each). The CDR3 is 12 amino acids. V was cut by 2 bases and J by 12 bases, with 11 bases left in between. Germline V gene sequence: CDR1 SNHLY, CDR2 FYNNEI. CDR3 nucleotides: TGTGCCAGCAGTGAATGGGGGCGGGGGCAGTTCTTC. Its protein product is CASSEWGRGQFF.

The V gene is TRBV10-3, the J gene TRBJ2-7; D may be TRBD1 (5 bases). CDR1 and CDR2 (germline): ENHRY, SYGVKD. V was cut by 8 bases and J by 6 bases, with 11 bases left in between. The CDR3 contains 11 residues. CDR3: CAIGARIEQYF. CDR3 nucleotide sequence: TGTGCCATCGGGGCTAGAATCGAGCAGTACTTC.

The CDR3 protein is CASSNQQGYREQFF. The CDR3 DNA reads as TGTGCCAGCAGCAACCAACAGGGGTACAGGGAGCAGTTCTTC. The gene calls are TRBV11-2 and TRBJ2-1; 7 nucleotides align to TRBD1. Per germline, CDR1 SGHAT and CDR2 FQNNGV. The V segment lost 5 bases and the J segment 10 bases; nucleotides outside the gene matches: 11. This CDR3 contains 14 residues.